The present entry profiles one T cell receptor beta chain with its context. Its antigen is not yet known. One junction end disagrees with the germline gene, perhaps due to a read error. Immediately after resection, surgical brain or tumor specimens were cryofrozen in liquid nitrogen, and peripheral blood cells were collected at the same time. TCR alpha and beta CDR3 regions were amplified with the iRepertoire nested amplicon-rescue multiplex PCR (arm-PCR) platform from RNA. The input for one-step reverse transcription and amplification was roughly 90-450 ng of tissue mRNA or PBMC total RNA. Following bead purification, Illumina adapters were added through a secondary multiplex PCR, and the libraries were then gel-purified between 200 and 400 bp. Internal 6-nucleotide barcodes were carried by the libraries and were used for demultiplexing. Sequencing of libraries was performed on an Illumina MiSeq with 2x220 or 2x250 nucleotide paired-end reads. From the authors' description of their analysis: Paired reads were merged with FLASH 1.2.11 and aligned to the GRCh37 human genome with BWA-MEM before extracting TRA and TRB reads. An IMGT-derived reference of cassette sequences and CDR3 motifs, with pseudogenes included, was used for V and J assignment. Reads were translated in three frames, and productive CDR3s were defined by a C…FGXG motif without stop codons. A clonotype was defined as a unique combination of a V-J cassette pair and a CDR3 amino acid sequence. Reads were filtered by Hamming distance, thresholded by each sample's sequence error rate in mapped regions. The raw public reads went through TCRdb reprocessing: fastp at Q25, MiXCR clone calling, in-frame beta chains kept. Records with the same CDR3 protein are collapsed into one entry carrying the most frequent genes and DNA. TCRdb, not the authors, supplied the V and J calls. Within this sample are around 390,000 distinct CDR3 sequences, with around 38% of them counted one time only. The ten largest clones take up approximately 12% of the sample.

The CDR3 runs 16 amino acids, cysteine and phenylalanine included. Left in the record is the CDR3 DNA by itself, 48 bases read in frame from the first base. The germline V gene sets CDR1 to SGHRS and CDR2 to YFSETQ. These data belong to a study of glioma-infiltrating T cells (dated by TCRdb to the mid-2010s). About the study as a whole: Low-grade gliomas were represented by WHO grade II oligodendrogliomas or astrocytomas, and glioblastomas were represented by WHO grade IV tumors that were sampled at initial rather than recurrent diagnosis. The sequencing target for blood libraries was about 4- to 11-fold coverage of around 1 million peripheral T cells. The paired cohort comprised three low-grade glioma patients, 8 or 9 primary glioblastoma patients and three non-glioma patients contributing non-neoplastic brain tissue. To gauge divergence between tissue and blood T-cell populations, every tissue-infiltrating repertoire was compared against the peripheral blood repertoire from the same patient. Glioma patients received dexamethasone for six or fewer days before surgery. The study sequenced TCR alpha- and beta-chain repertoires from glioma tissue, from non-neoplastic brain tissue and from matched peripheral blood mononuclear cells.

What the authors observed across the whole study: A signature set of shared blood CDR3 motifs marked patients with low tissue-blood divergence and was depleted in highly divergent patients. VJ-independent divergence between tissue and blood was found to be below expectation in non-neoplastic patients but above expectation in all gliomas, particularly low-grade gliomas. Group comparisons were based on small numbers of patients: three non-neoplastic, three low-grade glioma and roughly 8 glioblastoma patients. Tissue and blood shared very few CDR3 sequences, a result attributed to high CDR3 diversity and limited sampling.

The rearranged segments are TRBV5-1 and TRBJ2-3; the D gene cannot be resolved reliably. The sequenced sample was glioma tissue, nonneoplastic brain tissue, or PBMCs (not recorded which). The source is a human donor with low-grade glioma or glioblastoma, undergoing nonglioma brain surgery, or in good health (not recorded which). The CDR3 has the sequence CASSIPDNRLTYTQYF. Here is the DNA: TGCGCCAGCAGCATCCCTGACAACCGGCTCACATATACGCAGTATTTT. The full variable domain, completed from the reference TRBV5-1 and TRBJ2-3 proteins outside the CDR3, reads KAGVTQTPRYLIKTRGQQVTLSCSPISGHRSVSWYQQTPGQGLQFLFEYFSETQRNKGNFPGRFSGRQFSNSRSEMNVSTLELGDSALYLCASSIPDNRLTYTQYFGPGTRLTVL.